A single sample is the source of the 20 T cell receptor beta chains below, sequenced in a study of neurological immune-mediated disorders. Each CDR3 protein is one row after TCRdb ran MiXCR on the 5' RACE reads. The sample gives about 57,000 distinct CDR3 sequences, around 10% of which show up once; more than 6.5% is in the top ten. The time point: longitudinal time-point 1 (baseline). The sample was PBMCs. These receptor sequences come from a male donor with HTLV-1-associated myelopathy (HAM/TSP).

J is TRBJ2-7 and V is TRBV20-1; D is possibly TRBD2 (6 bases). CDR1 is DFQATT, CDR2 SNEGSKA, per germline (reference sequence). Trimming stripped 4 bases from V and 5 bases from J, with 18 bases between. This CDR3 has 14 residues. In nucleotides, the CDR3 is TGCAGTGCTATGGAGGGGCTGGTTCGGAACGAGCAGTACTTC. Its protein is CSAMEGLVRNEQYF.

This clonotype was counted at least ten times. The CDR3 reads CSAWDHKTTSTDTQYF. The CDR3 DNA reads as TGCAGTGCTTGGGACCACAAAACCACTAGCACAGATACGCAGTATTTT. The rearrangement uses TRBV20-1 and TRBJ2-3; either TRBD1 or TRBD2 may fit D (5 bases each). V was pared by 5 bases and J by 0 bases, with 18 bases between. The CDR3 has 16 amino acids. Germline V gene lookup returns CDR1 DFQATT and CDR2 SNEGSKA (reference sequence).

This clonotype showed up many times. V gene TRBV27 combines with J gene TRBJ1-1; D not resolved. The CDR3 runs to 15 residues. The germline V gene encodes CDR1 MNHEY and CDR2 SMNVEV (reference sequence). V was clipped by 6 bases and J by 0 bases, with 14 bases between them. The CDR3, as DNA: TGTGCCAGCAGGCCTATGACGGATATGAACACTGAAGCTTTCTTT. It codes for CASRPMTDMNTEAFF.

This clonotype was seen many times. CDR3 in amino acids: CASSSQAGGLQETQYF. CDR3 nucleotides: TGCGCCAGCAGCTCTCAAGCGGGGGGCCTCCAAGAGACCCAGTACTTC. This chain links TRBV5-1 with TRBJ2-5, with 9 bases lining up with TRBD2. The CDR3 has 16 amino acids. CDR1 is SGHRS and CDR2 is YFSETQ in the germline V gene. V lost 3 bases to trimming and J lost 1 base; unmatched junction nucleotides: 7.

This clonotype appeared many times. One end of the junction varies from germline; a read error may be responsible. The chain has TRBV7-6 and TRBJ2-5, with a possible D match to TRBD2 (6 bases). Looked up from germline, CDR1 is SGHVS and CDR2 is FNYEAQ. CDR3 length equals 12 residues. The CDR3 region has the DNA TGTGCCAGCAGCCTAGCCGGGAGGACCCAGTACTTC. This translates into CASSLAGRTQYF.

This clonotype was found many times. The genes are TRBV15 and TRBJ2-7; D may be TRBD2 (6 bases). Trimming took 3 bases from V and 0 from J, leaving 18 bases between them. CDR3 length equals 17 residues. Germline CDR1 is LNHNV and CDR2 is YYDKDF (reference sequence). CDR3 nucleotides: TGTGCCACCAGCAGGGGGGGTGGGGGGTCTTACTCCTACGAGCAGTACTTC. This codes for CATSRGGGGSYSYEQYF.

There are many counts of this clonotype. CDR3: CASSDGYYGYTF. The CDR3 DNA reads as TGTGCCAGCAGTGACGGATACTATGGCTACACCTTC. This chain connects TRBV2 to TRBJ1-2; D call uncertain. Trimming cost V 3 bases and J 3 bases, with 5 bases left between them. CDR3 length: 12 amino acids. Germline V CDR1 and CDR2: SNHLY, FYNNEI.

The sample holds many counts of this clonotype. The chain employs TRBV20-1 and TRBJ1-2; TRBD1 matches 10 bases. The CDR3 is 14 residues long. In germline, CDR1 is DFQATT, CDR2 SNEGSKA (reference sequence). Trimming took 3 bases from V and 7 from J; bases not matched to a gene: 8. The CDR3 is CSASMRQGAFGYTF. The CDR3 nucleotides read TGCAGTGCTAGTATGCGACAGGGGGCATTTGGCTACACCTTC.

This clonotype was detected ten times or more. The V call is TRBV7-6, the J call TRBJ2-7, with 8 nucleotides matching TRBD1. The CDR3 runs 15 residues. The germline V gene encodes CDR1 SGHVS and CDR2 FNYEAQ. J gave up 1 base and V 5 bases, and 7 bases lay outside the gene matches. This CDR3 reads CASSNPGQASYEQYF. Written as DNA, the CDR3 is TGTGCCAGCAGCAACCCGGGACAGGCATCCTACGAGCAGTACTTC.

This clonotype came up many times. The chain recombines TRBV10-3 with TRBJ1-2; 10 bases fit TRBD1. Germline values: CDR1 ENHRY, CDR2 SYGVKD. This CDR3 region has 16 residues. The J segment lost 4 bases and the V segment lost 3 bases, leaving 8 bases of the junction unmatched. This CDR3 is CAISERRQGAVYGYTF. CDR3 DNA sequence: TGTGCCATCAGTGAAAGAAGACAGGGGGCCGTCTATGGCTACACCTTC.

In this sample, this clonotype turned up many times. The V and J genes are TRBV28 and TRBJ1-5; the D gene is possibly TRBD1 (5 bases). The CDR3 covers 16 residues. Germline CDR1 and CDR2: MDHEN and SYDVKM. V was trimmed by 4 bases and J by 7 bases, leaving 20 bases between them. CDR3: CASSSPLRGKGQPQHF. The CDR3 DNA follows: TGTGCCAGCAGTTCACCCCTTCGGGGGAAGGGGCAGCCCCAGCATTTT. The variable domain in full, completed from reference TRBV28 and TRBJ1-5, reads DVKVTQSSRYLVKRTGEKVFLECVQDMDHENMFWYRQDPGLGLRLIYFSYDVKMKEKGDIPEGYSVSREKKERFSLILESASTNQTSMYLCASSSPLRGKGQPQHFGDGTRLSIL.

This clonotype was seen repeatedly, ten times or more. The genes are TRBV7-6 and TRBJ1-1; the D is unclear. The CDR3 consists of 12 residues. CDR1 is SGHVS, CDR2 FNYEAQ, per germline. V was trimmed by 5 bases and J by 7 bases, leaving 11 bases between them. CDR3 in DNA: TGTGCCAGCAGCGCCACGGGAATTGAAGCTTTCTTT. Amino acid sequence: CASSATGIEAFF. The variable domain in full, with the rest retrieved from reference TRBV7-6 and TRBJ1-1, is GAGVSQSPRYKVTKRGQDVALRCDPISGHVSLYWYRQALGQGPEFLTYFNYEAQQDKSGLPNDRFSAERPEGSISTLTIQRTEQRDSAMYRCASSATGIEAFFGQGTRLTVV.

This clonotype was picked up a small number of times. The genes are TRBV30 and TRBJ2-1; D remains ambiguous. From germline, CDR1 is GTSNPN and CDR2 SVGIG (reference sequence). This CDR3 region has 11 residues. V was clipped by 0 bases and J by 7 bases, with 4 bases between them. For the CDR3, the DNA is TGTGCCTGGAGTGTACGGAATGAGCAGTTCTTC. It is translated as CAWSVRNEQFF.

This clonotype has at least ten counts. The J gene is TRBJ1-5, the V gene TRBV6-1; 8 bases align to TRBD1. V lost 0 bases, J lost 7 bases, and 8 bases stayed unmatched. The CDR3 has 16 amino acids. Germline CDR1 is MNHNS and CDR2 is SASEGT. Here the CDR3 reads CASSEALQGAGQPQHF. Here the CDR3 DNA reads TGTGCCAGCAGTGAAGCGCTTCAGGGGGCCGGACAGCCCCAGCATTTT.

There are many counts of this clonotype. J is TRBJ2-3 and V is TRBV20-1, with D maybe TRBD1 (5 bases). The CDR3 covers 12 residues. V was trimmed by 6 bases and J by 3 bases, leaving 10 bases between them. From germline, CDR1 is DFQATT and CDR2 SNEGSKA (reference sequence). This CDR3 is CSARAYTDTQYF. In nucleotides, the CDR3 is TGCAGTGCCAGGGCCTATACAGATACGCAGTATTTT.

This clonotype showed up many times. The chain employs TRBV29-1 and TRBJ2-7, with D possibly being TRBD2 (7 bases). From germline, CDR1 is SQVTM and CDR2 ANQGSEA. The V end lost 1 base, the J end lost 3 bases, and 16 bases lay between the germline ends. The length of the CDR3 is 15 residues. The CDR3 sequence: CSVEALRGGLYEQYF. For the CDR3, the DNA is TGCAGCGTTGAAGCTCTTAGGGGGGGACTCTACGAGCAGTACTTC.

The sample holds a few counts of this clonotype. One end of the junction fails to match germline, which may point to a read error. CDR3 region: CVSSLRAGWGNTEAFF. The CDR3 DNA follows: TGTGTCAGCAGCTTAAGGGCAGGGTGGGGGAACACTGAAGCTTTCTTT. The V gene is TRBV7-2, the J gene TRBJ1-1; perhaps TRBD1 as D (5 bases). There are 16 residues in the CDR3. Germline CDR1 and CDR2: SGHTA and FQGNSA.

In this sample, this clonotype turned up many times. The J gene is TRBJ1-5, the V gene TRBV28; D not certain. Trimming removed 4 bases at V and 2 bases at J, with 15 bases between. In germline, CDR1 is MDHEN, CDR2 SYDVKM. The CDR3 runs 16 residues. CDR3 sequence reads: CASSSHSGSGNQPQHF. CDR3 in DNA: TGTGCCAGCAGTTCCCATTCGGGGTCGGGCAATCAGCCCCAGCATTTT.

This clonotype has ten or more counts. The chain employs TRBV20-1 and TRBJ1-1; D is undetermined. This CDR3 is 12 amino acids long. With 6 bases removed from V and 0 bases from J, the gap between germline ends came to 8 bases. CDR1 and CDR2 (germline): DFQATT, SNEGSKA (reference sequence). CDR3 in DNA: TGCAGTGCCGAGGAGGTGAACACTGAAGCTTTCTTT. Protein sequence: CSAEEVNTEAFF.

This clonotype was seen repeatedly, ten times or more. This sequence joins TRBV7-9 and TRBJ1-2; D remains ambiguous. Trimming removed 5 bases at V and 5 bases at J, with 6 bases between. This CDR3 is built from 11 residues. In germline, CDR1 is SEHNR, CDR2 FQNEAQ (reference sequence). This chain's CDR3 is CASSVGYGYTF. The CDR3 nucleotides are TGTGCCAGCAGCGTGGGGTATGGCTACACCTTC.